This TCR beta chain was captured in a study of identical twins. TCRdb re-derived calls from the 5' RACE reads in MiXCR, one entry per CDR3 protein. The sample yields about 500,000 distinct CDR3 sequences, 13% to 15% seen once. Germline V gene lookup returns CDR1 SGHTA and CDR2 FQGNSA. The CDR3 covers 17 residues. V lost 5 bases to trimming and J lost 6 bases, with 26 bases between them. This clonotype was found a few times. Healthy Caucasians made up all donors. The same specimen was also included in a second study, on yellow fever vaccine responses in identical twins.

The sample was CD4+ T cells sorted from blood. The receptor's source is a woman between 18 and 30 years old in good health. V gene TRBV7-2 combines with J gene TRBJ2-7; TRBD2 might be the D (6 bases). The CDR3 nucleotides read TGTGCCAGCAGCCCAGGCGGGGCCAGGACACTCACCGGCGAGCAGTACTTC. It codes for CASSPGGARTLTGEQYF.